Sequencing of this TCR beta chain was carried out in a study of blood T cell repertoires in COVID-19. Trimming removed 5 bases at V and 3 bases at J, with 17 bases between. Germline CDR1 LNHDA, CDR2 SQIVND (reference sequence). CDR3 size: 16 residues. The sample holds one count of this clone. The table came from immunoSEQ multiplex PCR; TCRdb's copy has only in-frame clones and leaves some out. This table has 130,000 to 150,000 clones, 65% to 80% appearing once. Material for sequencing was peripheral blood. This chain connects TRBV19 to TRBJ1-5; D remains ambiguous. The receptor comes from a man older than 75 with acute or convalescent COVID-19. The CDR3 loop is CASSPGPPRANQPQHF. The CDR3 DNA is TGTGCCAGTAGTCCTGGGCCTCCCCGAGCCAATCAGCCCCAGCATTTT.